Below are 14 T cell receptor beta chains sequenced from a single sample in a study of vaccination effects on CD4 cells after COVID-19. It was after around eleven days of culture that CD4+ T cells were isolated. Using immunoSEQ multiplex PCR, the repertoire was profiled, and TCRdb retains in-frame clones only, with some absent. The sample has tens of thousands of clones, about two thirds seen once. Antigens of these TCRs are unknown. The sequencing used CD4+ T cells from PBMCs cultured without peptide, collected before COVID-19 vaccination. These receptor sequences come from a human donor who received a COVID-19 vaccine.

The chain uses TRBV18 and TRBJ2-3; D gene uncertain. The CDR3 runs 13 residues. Germline loops: CDR1 KGHSH, CDR2 LQKENI. V gave up 3 bases and J gave up 0 bases, with 4 bases separating them. In nucleotides, the CDR3 is TGTGCCAGCTCACCGCCAAGCACAGATACGCAGTATTTT. Translation gives CASSPPSTDTQYF.

By sample share, this clone is medium-sized. V gene TRBV18 combines with J gene TRBJ1-2; 12 positions match TRBD1. The CDR3 has 19 amino acids. The V and J ends lost 6 bases and 0 bases, in that order; junction bases with no gene match: 14. Germline V lookup: CDR1 KGHSH, CDR2 LQKENI. Here the CDR3 reads CASSRTPGTGGSSNYGYTF. The CDR3 nucleotides read TGTGCCAGCTCTAGAACCCCCGGGACAGGGGGCAGCTCTAACTATGGCTACACCTTC.

V is TRBV6-5 and J is TRBJ2-3; D might be TRBD1 (6 bases). The CDR3 loop spans 12 amino acids. Trimming left V 6 bases short and J 4 bases short, with 8 bases between. CDR1 is MNHEY and CDR2 is SVGAGI in the germline V gene. CDR3 region: CASSAGADTQYF. CDR3 sequence (DNA): TGTGCCAGCAGCGCAGGGGCAGATACGCAGTATTTT.

The chain recombines TRBV19 with TRBJ2-1, with TRBD1 identical over 10 bases. This CDR3 is built from 16 residues. V dropped 5 bases and J dropped 7; count of bases not matched to a gene: 11. Germline V gene sequence: CDR1 LNHDA, CDR2 SQIVND (reference sequence). DNA for the CDR3: TGTGCCAGTAGTGCCCTCGACAGGGGGCGGAATAATGAGCAGTTCTTC. This codes for CASSALDRGRNNEQFF.

This chain links TRBV10-1 with TRBJ2-1; 14 nucleotides agree with TRBD2. Germline-derived CDR1 and CDR2 are WNHNN and SYGVQD (reference sequence). V trimming: 6 bases; J trimming: 8 bases; junction bases outside the gene matches: 9. The CDR3 contains 16 residues. The CDR3 protein is CASSERTSGRFYEQFF. The CDR3 DNA is TGCGCCAGCAGCGAGCGGACTAGCGGGAGGTTCTATGAGCAGTTCTTC.

The rearrangement links TRBV10-1 to TRBJ2-7; 8 nucleotides align to TRBD1. The V segment lost 6 bases and the J segment 3 bases; nucleotides outside the gene matches: 4. From germline, CDR1 is WNHNN and CDR2 SYGVQD (reference sequence). The length of the CDR3 is 13 residues. CDR3 sequence (DNA): TGCGCCAGCAGGGCGGGACAGGACTACGAGCAGTACTTC. As protein: CASRAGQDYEQYF.

The chain uses TRBV6-5 and TRBJ2-7; tentative D call: TRBD1 (7 bases). V was shortened by 6 bases and J by 0 bases, with 15 bases between the two germline ends. The CDR3 has 15 amino acids. CDR1 and CDR2 (germline): MNHEY, SVGAGI. The CDR3 nucleotides are TGTGCCAGCAGGATTAACAGGGGAGGCTCCTACGAGCAGTACTTC. This sequence encodes CASRINRGGSYEQYF.

The V call is TRBV10-3, the J call TRBJ1-5; a possible D gene is TRBD1 (6 bases). The germline CDR1 and CDR2 sequences are ENHRY and SYGVKD. The CDR3 is 15 residues long. Trimming left V 2 bases short and J 4 bases short, with 12 bases between. In nucleotides, the CDR3 is TGTGCCATCAGTGAGACAGGGAGGTGGAATCAGCCCCAGCATTTT. It codes for CAISETGRWNQPQHF.

The CDR3 DNA reads TGTGCCAGTAGTATATCGGTCTTTGGCCACACCGGGGAGCTGTTTTTT. Residues: CASSISVFGHTGELFF. The chain employs TRBV19 and TRBJ2-2; D gene ambiguous. This CDR3 region has 16 residues. V was clipped by 2 bases and J by 3 bases, with 13 bases between them. The germline gives CDR1 LNHDA, CDR2 SQIVND (reference sequence).

The chain carries TRBV5-6 and TRBJ1-3; weak D call: TRBD1 (5 bases). Per the germline V gene, CDR1 is SGHDT and CDR2 is YYEEEE. This CDR3 has 15 residues. The V end was cut by 4 bases, the J end by 0 bases, with 11 bases between. The CDR3 DNA reads as TGTGCCAGCAGCATTGACAGAAACTCTGGAAACACCATATATTTT. Its translation: CASSIDRNSGNTIYF.

The chain uses TRBV4-1 and TRBJ2-1; D is uncertain. Germline V gene data show CDR1 as MGHRA and CDR2 as YSYEKL. This CDR3 is built from 15 residues. V lost 1 base to trimming and J lost 3 bases, with 10 bases between them. CDR3 sequence (DNA): TGCGCCAGCAGCCAAGGCAGCGCACGCTACAATGAGCAGTTCTTC. Translated, it gives CASSQGSARYNEQFF.

This clone was counted a single time. The V call is TRBV5-4, the J call TRBJ1-4; D not certain. CDR1 is SGHNT, CDR2 YYREEE, per germline (reference sequence). CDR3 length equals 14 residues. The ends were cut back, 0 bases at V and 3 bases at J, with 6 bases in the middle. The CDR3 DNA follows: TGTGCCAGCAGCTTGGGCAGGCCTAATGAAAAACTGTTTTTT. It yields the protein CASSLGRPNEKLFF.

About this clone: Other nucleotide sequences from this sample produce the same CDR3. CDR3 coding DNA: TGTGCCAGCAGCCTACAGGGCTCTGGAAACACCATATATTTT. Translated, it gives CASSLQGSGNTIYF. The chain couples TRBV5-4 to TRBJ1-3, with D perhaps TRBD1 (6 bases). Germline lookup yields CDR1 SGHNT and CDR2 YYREEE (reference sequence). The CDR3 runs to 14 residues. V lost 4 bases to trimming and J lost 0 bases, with 8 bases between them.

The rearrangement joins TRBV7-9 to TRBJ1-5; 7 nucleotides align to TRBD1. V trimming: 4 bases; J trimming: 3 bases; junction bases outside the gene matches: 6. The germline CDR1 and CDR2 sequences are SEHNR and FQNEAQ (reference sequence). The CDR3 covers 15 residues. The CDR3 coding sequence is TGTGCCAGCAGCTCCCCCGGGACAGACAATCAGCCCCAGCATTTT. Translated, it gives CASSSPGTDNQPQHF.